Detailed here is one T cell receptor beta chain. Its antigen is currently unknown. The data belong to a study of vaccination effects on CD4 cells after COVID-19. Study-wide points: Pronounced clonal contraction occurred in clones induced by infection and by vaccine late after vaccination. The study enrolled few convalescent patients and sampled no early post-infection timepoints.

Data came from immunoSEQ multiplex PCR; TCRdb stores just in-frame clones and leaves some out. The sample yields about 63,000 clones, approximately 71% seen once. Expansion with viral peptide pools was applied to antigen-specific CD4+ T cells by the ViraFEST assay prior to sequencing. When nine to ten days of culture had elapsed, CD4+ T cells were isolated. Among the vaccine recipients, none had a prior SARS-CoV-2 infection, and nucleocapsid antibodies were negative. Researchers reported culturing 2 million to 2.5 million PBMC in each well, adding about 11 IU/ml IL-2 and about 9.5 ug/ml peptides. On days 3 and 7, fresh IL-2 medium replaced half the medium. This CDR3 is built from 16 residues. The V and J ends lost 5 bases and 0 bases respectively, with 13 bases between them. In germline, CDR1 is KGHDR, CDR2 SFDVKD.

The clonotype comes from a human donor who received a COVID-19 vaccine. The V gene is TRBV24-1, the J gene TRBJ2-1, with D perhaps TRBD2 (7 bases). The source material was CD4+ T cells from PBMCs cultured with HCoV-OC43 spike peptides, sampled before COVID-19 vaccination. The subset was: HCoV-OC43 spike overlapping peptide pool stimulation. This chain's CDR3 is CATSGGRGSSYNEQFF. The CDR3 DNA reads as TGTGCCACCAGTGGGGGGCGGGGGAGCTCCTACAATGAGCAGTTCTTC.